One and the same sample provided the 19 T cell receptor beta chains below, sequenced in a study of blood T cell repertoires in COVID-19. The table came from immunoSEQ multiplex PCR; TCRdb's copy has only in-frame clones and leaves some out. There are about 80,000 clones in the sample; about 68% occur only once, and over 5.5% lies in the top ten. The sample comprised peripheral blood. The source is a man in his fifties with active or convalescent COVID-19.

This clone was counted ten times or more. The chain links TRBV19 to TRBJ2-2; D perhaps matches TRBD2 (7 bases). V was pared by 2 bases and J by 2 bases, with 12 bases between. CDR3 length: 16 residues. CDR1 LNHDA and CDR2 SQIVND come from the germline V gene (reference sequence). This chain's CDR3 is CASSIQRGANTGELFF. The CDR3 DNA sequence: TGTGCCAGTAGTATACAACGGGGGGCTAACACCGGGGAGCTGTTTTTT.

The chain recombines TRBV7-2 with TRBJ2-3; 7 bases are a match to TRBD2. Germline CDR1 and CDR2: SGHTA and FQGNSA. V was pared by 1 base and J by 5 bases, with 6 bases of the junction left unmatched. The CDR3 contains 15 residues. This CDR3 reads CASSLGSGGIDTQYF. CDR3 nucleotide sequence: TGTGCCAGCAGCTTAGGCTCGGGGGGTATAGATACGCAGTATTTT.

Only one count was recorded for this clone. The chain carries TRBV6-4 and TRBJ2-1; 11 bases line up with TRBD1. CDR3 size: 16 residues. From germline, CDR1 is MRHNA and CDR2 SNTAGT. V was pared by 6 bases and J by 2 bases, with 6 bases of the junction left unmatched. The CDR3 is CASSLTGQGAYNEQFF. Written as DNA, the CDR3 is TGTGCCAGCAGCCTTACGGGACAGGGGGCCTACAATGAGCAGTTCTTC.

The V gene is TRBV6-5, the J gene TRBJ2-5; D is unclear. V lost 6 bases to trimming and J lost 4 bases, with 12 bases between them. The length of the CDR3 is 13 residues. Germline values: CDR1 MNHEY, CDR2 SVGAGI. The CDR3 spells CASSNTRGETQYF. The DNA for the CDR3 is TGTGCCAGCAGCAATACCCGAGGAGAGACCCAGTACTTC.

This clone was observed once. The J gene is TRBJ1-2, the V gene TRBV6-5; 7 positions match TRBD1. Germline values: CDR1 MNHEY, CDR2 SVGAGI. V trimming: 7 bases; J trimming: 10 bases; junction bases outside the gene matches: 9. The CDR3 is 12 residues long. The CDR3 DNA is TGTGCCAGCACCACGGGACAGACGAACTACACCTTC. This sequence encodes CASTTGQTNYTF.

J is TRBJ2-3 and V is TRBV9; TRBD2 aligns across 8 bases. The CDR3 sequence is 15 residues long. The V gene end was trimmed by 4 bases and the J gene end by 2 bases; junction bases not matched to a gene: 6. The germline V gene encodes CDR1 SGDLS and CDR2 YYNGEE. CDR3 amino acids: CASSSGTSPTDTQYF. The CDR3 bases are TGTGCCAGCAGCTCCGGGACTAGTCCCACAGATACGCAGTATTTT.

Only a few counts were recorded for this clone. This rearrangement joins TRBV2 to TRBJ1-4, with D unclear. The germline V gene encodes CDR1 SNHLY and CDR2 FYNNEI. V was clipped by 2 bases and J by 4 bases, with 14 bases between them. CDR3 length equals 16 residues. In DNA, the CDR3 is TGTGCCAGCAGTGAACCTGACCGGTACTATAATGAAAAACTGTTTTTT. Amino acids: CASSEPDRYYNEKLFF.

The chain joins TRBV7-9 to TRBJ1-3; D possibly corresponds to TRBD1 (5 bases). CDR1 is SEHNR, CDR2 FQNEAQ, per germline (reference sequence). V was shortened by 0 bases and J by 6 bases, with 9 bases between the two germline ends. The CDR3 is 14 residues long. CDR3 region: CASSLAVGVNTIYF. The CDR3 DNA sequence: TGTGCCAGCAGCTTAGCGGTAGGGGTAAACACCATATATTTT.

The rearrangement joins TRBV4-2 to TRBJ2-5, with a possible D match to TRBD2 (6 bases). Trimming took off 1 base at V and 5 bases at J, with 11 bases between the two ends. CDR3 length equals 14 residues. Germline values: CDR1 LGHNA, CDR2 YNFKEQ. The CDR3 DNA reads TGTGCCAGCAGCCAAGGGGGGGAAGCGGAGACCCAGTACTTC. Its protein product is CASSQGGEAETQYF.

V and J are TRBV12-3 or TRBV12-4 and TRBJ2-7, with 7 bases aligning to TRBD1. Trimming at V came to 8 bases and at J to 4 bases, leaving 5 bases not matched to a gene. The CDR3 spans 12 residues. The CDR3 loop reads CASWRQGYEQYF. CDR3 nucleotides: TGTGCCAGCTGGAGACAGGGATACGAGCAGTACTTC.

The chain joins TRBV9 to TRBJ2-1; 8 bases agree with TRBD2. CDR1 SGDLS and CDR2 YYNGEE come from the germline V gene. The V and J ends lost 3 bases and 8 bases, in that order; junction bases with no gene match: 7. The CDR3 is made up of 14 amino acids. CDR3 amino acids: CASSGRTSTHEQFF. CDR3 in DNA: TGTGCCAGCAGCGGACGGACTAGCACGCATGAGCAGTTCTTC.

The rearrangement joins TRBV3-1 (or the pseudogene TRBV3-2) to TRBJ1-5; TRBD1 aligns across 7 bases. CDR3 length equals 14 residues. Losses at the gene ends were 4 bases for V and 6 bases for J; bases not matched to a gene: 6. CDR1 is LGHDT and CDR2 is YNNKEL in the germline V gene (reference sequence). In nucleotides, the CDR3 is TGTGCCAGCAGCCCCGAGGGGGCTGGTCAGCCCCAGCATTTT. Protein product: CASSPEGAGQPQHF.

V usage is TRBV9 and J usage is TRBJ1-3; D is uncertain. The CDR3 consists of 12 residues. Germline loops: CDR1 SGDLS, CDR2 YYNGEE. V was trimmed by 3 bases and J by 8 bases, leaving 9 bases between them. As DNA, the CDR3 is TGTGCCAGCAGCGACCCGGAGGACACCATATATTTT. Translated: CASSDPEDTIYF.

This clone turned up a few times. The chain joins TRBV21-1 to TRBJ1-1; TRBD1, as called in the table, went unchecked against the DNA. TRBV21-1 is assigned pseudogene status. The CDR3 consists of 14 residues. The CDR3 sequence: CASKVQQKNTEAFF. DNA for the CDR3: TGTGCCAGCAAAGTACAGCAGAAGAACACTGAAGCTTTCTTT.

The chain joins TRBV5-1 to TRBJ2-5; 8 bases fit TRBD2. Germline V gene lookup returns CDR1 SGHRS and CDR2 YFSETQ. The CDR3 spans 14 residues. Trimming took 0 bases from V and 5 from J; bases not matched to a gene: 3. This CDR3 reads CASSLGRGDETQYF. In nucleotides, the CDR3 is TGCGCCAGCAGCTTGGGGCGGGGGGATGAGACCCAGTACTTC.

This clone was seen ten or more times. At one of its ends the junction is not consistent with the germline gene, which may arise from a read error. V gene TRBV2 combines with J gene TRBJ1-5; D unresolved. This CDR3 contains 13 residues. Germline assignment: CDR1 SNHLY and CDR2 FYNNEI. CDR3 protein: CASSEASGQTQHF. DNA for the CDR3: TGTGCCAGCAGTGAAGCGTCGGGTCAGACCCAGCATTTT.

V is TRBV3-1 (or the pseudogene TRBV3-2) and J is TRBJ2-5; TRBD1 is a possible D gene (6 bases). CDR3 size: 11 residues. Per germline, CDR1 LGHDT and CDR2 YNNKEL (reference sequence). The V end lost 4 bases, the J end lost 7 bases, and 7 bases lay between the germline ends. CDR3 amino acids: CASSLQGTQYF. Here the CDR3 DNA reads TGTGCCAGCAGCCTACAGGGGACCCAGTACTTC.

The rearrangement joins TRBV11-2 to TRBJ2-3; TRBD2 matches 9 bases. CDR1 SGHAT and CDR2 FQNNGV come from the germline V gene. The J segment lost 5 bases and the V segment lost 4 bases, leaving 13 bases of the junction unmatched. The CDR3 is 17 residues long. The CDR3: CASSSYSGGPRGDTQYF. In nucleotides, the CDR3 is TGTGCCAGCAGCTCCTATAGCGGGGGCCCAAGGGGAGATACGCAGTATTTT. The full variable domain, in which reference TRBV11-2 and TRBJ2-3 provide the parts outside the CDR3, is EAGVAQSPRYKIIEKRQSVAFWCNPISGHATLYWYQQILGQGPKLLIQFQNNGVVDDSQLPKDRFSAERLKGVDSTLKIQPAKLEDSAVYLCASSSYSGGPRGDTQYFGPGTRLTVL.

The V gene is TRBV4-1, the J gene TRBJ1-5; D unresolved. Germline CDR1 reads MGHRA; CDR2 reads YSYEKL. The CDR3 spans 16 residues. Trimming pared 1 base from V and 8 bases from J, leaving 18 bases between. The CDR3 DNA sequence: TGCGCCAGCAGCCAAGTCGCGTTATCGTGGGGAGAGCCCCAGCATTTT. Residues: CASSQVALSWGEPQHF.